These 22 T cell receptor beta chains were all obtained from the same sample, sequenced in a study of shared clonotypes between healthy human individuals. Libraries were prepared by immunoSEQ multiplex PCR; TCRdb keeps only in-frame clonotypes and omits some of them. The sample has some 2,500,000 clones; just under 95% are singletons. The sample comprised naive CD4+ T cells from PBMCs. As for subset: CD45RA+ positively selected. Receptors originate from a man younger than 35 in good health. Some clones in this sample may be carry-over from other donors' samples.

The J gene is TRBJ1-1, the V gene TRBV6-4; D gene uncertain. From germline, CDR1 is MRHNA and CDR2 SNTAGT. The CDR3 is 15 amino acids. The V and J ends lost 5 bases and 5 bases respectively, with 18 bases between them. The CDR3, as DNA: TGTGCCAGCAGTCTCGATCTTTTACCCTCTACTGAAGCTTTCTTT. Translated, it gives CASSLDLLPSTEAFF.

The CDR3 region is CASSFHTDYEQYF. CDR3 nucleotide sequence: TGTGCCAGCAGCTTCCACACTGATTACGAGCAGTACTTC. The chain joins TRBV7-2 to TRBJ2-5; unclear D gene. The closer fit of TRBJ2-7 to the DNA end suggests the J call may be wrong. The CDR3 has 13 residues. Germline V gene sequence: CDR1 SGHTA, CDR2 FQGNSA.

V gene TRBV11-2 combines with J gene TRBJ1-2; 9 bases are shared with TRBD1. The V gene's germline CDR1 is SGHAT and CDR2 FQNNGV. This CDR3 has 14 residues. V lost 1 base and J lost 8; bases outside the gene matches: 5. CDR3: CASSLAGQGSGYTF. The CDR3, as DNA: TGTGCCAGCAGCTTAGCGGGACAGGGAAGCGGCTACACCTTC.

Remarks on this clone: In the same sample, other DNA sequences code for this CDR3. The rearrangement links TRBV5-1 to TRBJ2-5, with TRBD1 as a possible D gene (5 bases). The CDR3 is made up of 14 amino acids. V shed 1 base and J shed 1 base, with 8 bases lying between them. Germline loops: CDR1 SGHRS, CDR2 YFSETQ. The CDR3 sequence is CASSLTGIQETQYF. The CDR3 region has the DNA TGCGCCAGCAGCTTGACAGGAATCCAAGAGACCCAGTACTTC. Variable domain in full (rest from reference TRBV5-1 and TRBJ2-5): KAGVTQTPRYLIKTRGQQVTLSCSPISGHRSVSWYQQTPGQGLQFLFEYFSETQRNKGNFPGRFSGRQFSNSRSEMNVSTLELGDSALYLCASSLTGIQETQYFGPGTRLLVL.

This chain's CDR3 is CASSSPGRTLTDTQYF. The CDR3 nucleotides read TGTGCCAGCAGCTCCCCTGGCAGGACACTCACAGATACGCAGTATTTT. The V gene is TRBV7-8, the J gene TRBJ2-3; D possibly corresponds to TRBD1 (5 bases). V was shortened by 4 bases and J by 2 bases, with 16 bases between the two germline ends. The CDR3 is 16 amino acids. Germline CDR1 and CDR2: SGHVS and FQNEAQ.

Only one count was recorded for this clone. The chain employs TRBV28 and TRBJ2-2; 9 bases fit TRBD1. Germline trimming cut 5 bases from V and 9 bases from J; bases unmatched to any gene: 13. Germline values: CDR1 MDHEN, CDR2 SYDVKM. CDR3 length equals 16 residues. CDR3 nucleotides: TGTGCCAGCAGTATTTCAGGGACAGGGAAGGGCCGGGAGCTGTTTTTT. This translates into CASSISGTGKGRELFF.

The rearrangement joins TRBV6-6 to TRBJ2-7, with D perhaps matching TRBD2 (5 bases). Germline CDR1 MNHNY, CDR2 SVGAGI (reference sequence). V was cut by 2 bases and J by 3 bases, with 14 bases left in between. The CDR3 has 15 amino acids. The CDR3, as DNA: TGTGCCAGCAGTTACCCTGTGGAAGGGAGCTACGAGCAGTACTTC. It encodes CASSYPVEGSYEQYF.

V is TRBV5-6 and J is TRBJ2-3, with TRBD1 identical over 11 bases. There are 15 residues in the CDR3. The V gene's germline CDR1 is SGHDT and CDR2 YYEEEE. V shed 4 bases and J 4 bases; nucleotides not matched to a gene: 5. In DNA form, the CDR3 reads TGTGCCAGCAGCGAGGACAGGGGGCAGTCAGATACGCAGTATTTT. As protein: CASSEDRGQSDTQYF.

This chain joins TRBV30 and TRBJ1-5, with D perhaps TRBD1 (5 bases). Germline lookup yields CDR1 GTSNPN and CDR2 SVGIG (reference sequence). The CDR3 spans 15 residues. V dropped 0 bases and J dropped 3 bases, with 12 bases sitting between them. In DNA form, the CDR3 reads TGTGCCTGGAGTGTACAGGAAGGGACCAATCAGCCCCAGCATTTT. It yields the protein CAWSVQEGTNQPQHF.

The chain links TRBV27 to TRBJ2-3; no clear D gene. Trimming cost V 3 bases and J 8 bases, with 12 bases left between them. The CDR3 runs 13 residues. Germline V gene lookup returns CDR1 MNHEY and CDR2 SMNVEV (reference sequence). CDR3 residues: CASSFPPGRTQYF. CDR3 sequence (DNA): TGTGCCAGCAGTTTTCCCCCAGGTCGTACGCAGTATTTT.

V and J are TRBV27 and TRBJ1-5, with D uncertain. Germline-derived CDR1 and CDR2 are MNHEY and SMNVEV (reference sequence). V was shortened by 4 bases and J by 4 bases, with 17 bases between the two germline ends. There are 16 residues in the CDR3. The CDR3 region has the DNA TGTGCCAGCAGTTCGAATTCAAAGGGTGGGAATCAGCCCCAGCATTTT. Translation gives CASSSNSKGGNQPQHF.

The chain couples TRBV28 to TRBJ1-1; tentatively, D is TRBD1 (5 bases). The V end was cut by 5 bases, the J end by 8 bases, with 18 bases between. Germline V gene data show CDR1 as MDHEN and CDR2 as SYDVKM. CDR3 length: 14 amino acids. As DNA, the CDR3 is TGTGCCAGCAGTGCTCAGGGCCTTGGAGGGGAAGCTTTCTTT. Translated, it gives CASSAQGLGGEAFF.

CDR3 protein: CASSLEPAGAGTGELFF. CDR3 nucleotide sequence: TGCGCCAGCAGCTTGGAGCCAGCGGGGGCCGGCACCGGGGAGCTGTTTTTT. V usage is TRBV5-1 and J usage is TRBJ2-2; 8 bases line up with TRBD2. Germline V lookup: CDR1 SGHRS, CDR2 YFSETQ. The CDR3 spans 17 residues. The V segment lost 0 bases and the J segment 4 bases; nucleotides outside the gene matches: 8. Based on the CDR3 plus reference TRBV5-1 and TRBJ2-2, the full variable domain is KAGVTQTPRYLIKTRGQQVTLSCSPISGHRSVSWYQQTPGQGLQFLFEYFSETQRNKGNFPGRFSGRQFSNSRSEMNVSTLELGDSALYLCASSLEPAGAGTGELFFGEGSRLTVL.

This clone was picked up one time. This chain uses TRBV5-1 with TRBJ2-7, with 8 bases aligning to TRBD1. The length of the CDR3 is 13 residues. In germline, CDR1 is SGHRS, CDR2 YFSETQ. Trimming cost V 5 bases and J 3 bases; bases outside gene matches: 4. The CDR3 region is CASRDREGYEQYF. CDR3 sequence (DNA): TGCGCCAGCAGGGACAGGGAAGGCTACGAGCAGTACTTC. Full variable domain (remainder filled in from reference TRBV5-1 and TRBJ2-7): KAGVTQTPRYLIKTRGQQVTLSCSPISGHRSVSWYQQTPGQGLQFLFEYFSETQRNKGNFPGRFSGRQFSNSRSEMNVSTLELGDSALYLCASRDREGYEQYFGPGTRLTVT.

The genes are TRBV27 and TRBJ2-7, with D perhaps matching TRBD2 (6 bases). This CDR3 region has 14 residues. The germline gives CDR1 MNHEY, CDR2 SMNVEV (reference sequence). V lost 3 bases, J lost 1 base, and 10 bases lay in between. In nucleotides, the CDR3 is TGTGCCAGCAGTTTGGGGGGACCTTCCTACGAGCAGTACTTC. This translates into CASSLGGPSYEQYF.

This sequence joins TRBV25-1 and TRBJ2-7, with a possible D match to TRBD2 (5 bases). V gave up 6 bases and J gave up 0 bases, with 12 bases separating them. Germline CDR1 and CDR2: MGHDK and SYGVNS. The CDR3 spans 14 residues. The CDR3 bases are TGTGCCAGCAGGCCGTCGGGAAGCTCCTACGAGCAGTACTTC. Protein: CASRPSGSSYEQYF.

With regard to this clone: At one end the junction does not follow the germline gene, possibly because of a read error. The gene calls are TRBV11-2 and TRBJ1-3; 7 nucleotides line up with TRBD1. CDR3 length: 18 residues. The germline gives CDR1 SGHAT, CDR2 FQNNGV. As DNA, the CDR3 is TGTGCCAGCAGCCTAGACCCGACAGGGACCTACTCTGGAAACACCATATATTTT. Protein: CASSLDPTGTYSGNTIYF.

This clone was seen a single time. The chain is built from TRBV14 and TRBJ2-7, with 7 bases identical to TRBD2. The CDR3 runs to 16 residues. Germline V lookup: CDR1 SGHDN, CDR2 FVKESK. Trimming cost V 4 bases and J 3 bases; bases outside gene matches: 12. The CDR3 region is CASSPPAPSGRYEQYF. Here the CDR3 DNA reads TGTGCCAGCAGCCCCCCTGCGCCTAGCGGACGCTACGAGCAGTACTTC.

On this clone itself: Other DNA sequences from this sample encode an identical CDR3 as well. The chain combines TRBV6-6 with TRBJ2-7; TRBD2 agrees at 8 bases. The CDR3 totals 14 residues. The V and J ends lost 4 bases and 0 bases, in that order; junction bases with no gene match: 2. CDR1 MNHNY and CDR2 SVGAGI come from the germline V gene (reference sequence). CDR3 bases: TGTGCCAGCAGTTTGAGCGGGAGCTCCTACGAGCAGTACTTC. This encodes CASSLSGSSYEQYF.

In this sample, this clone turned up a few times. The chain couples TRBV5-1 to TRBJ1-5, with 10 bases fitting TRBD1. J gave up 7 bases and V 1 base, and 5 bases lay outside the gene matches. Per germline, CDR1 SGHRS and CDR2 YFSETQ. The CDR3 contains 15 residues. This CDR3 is CASSLTTGGSQPQHF. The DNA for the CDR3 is TGCGCCAGCAGCTTGACGACAGGGGGCTCGCAGCCCCAGCATTTT.

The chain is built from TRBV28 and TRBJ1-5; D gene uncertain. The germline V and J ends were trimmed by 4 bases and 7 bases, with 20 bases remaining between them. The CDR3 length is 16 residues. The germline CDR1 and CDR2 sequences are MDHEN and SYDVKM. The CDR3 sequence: CASSSHVGRRQQPQHF. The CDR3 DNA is TGTGCCAGCAGTTCCCACGTAGGCAGGAGGCAGCAGCCCCAGCATTTT.

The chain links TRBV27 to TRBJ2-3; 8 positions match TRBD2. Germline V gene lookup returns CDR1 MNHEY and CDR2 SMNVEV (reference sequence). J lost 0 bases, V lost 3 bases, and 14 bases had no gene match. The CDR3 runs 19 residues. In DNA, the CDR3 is TGTGCCAGCAGTTTGAAGGTAGCGGGAAGGGGCTTTAGCACAGATACGCAGTATTTT. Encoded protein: CASSLKVAGRGFSTDTQYF.